The rows below give T cell receptor beta chains drawn from one sample of a study of metastatic and nonmetastatic thyroid tumors. TCRdb re-clonotyped the PCR reads via MiXCR. There are 5,500 to 9,000 clones in the sample; about 19% occur only once, and 9.6% lies in the top ten. Sequenced input: adjacent normal tissue. The receptors come from a female donor with papillary thyroid cancer or a benign thyroid nodule (not recorded which). Some clones in this sample may be carry-over from other donors' samples. Each CDR3 is given with its conserved first and last residue. Each record gives: J gene, clone size, V gene, D gene, CDR3 protein, CDR3 DNA. D genes are given only for firm matches. The listing skips clone size in some rows; elsewhere it reads once, few, many or a size class.

TRBJ2-5,many,TRBV5-8,NA,CASSLGRTDQETQYF,TGTGCCAGCAGCTTGGGTCGGACGGACCAAGAGACCCAGTACTTC
TRBJ2-7,few,TRBV25-1,TRBD1,CASSGGTGGLSYEQYF,TGTGCCAGCAGTGGTGGGACAGGGGGCCTCTCCTACGAGCAGTACTTC
TRBJ2-1,medium-sized,TRBV5-1,TRBD2,CASSFTSGGHNEQFF,TGCGCCAGCAGCTTCACTAGCGGGGGCCACAATGAGCAGTTCTTC
TRBJ2-2,NA,TRBV20-1,NA,CSPQDNTGELFF,TGCAGTCCACAGGATAACACCGGGGAGCTGTTTTTT
TRBJ1-4,many,TRBV10-2,NA,CANPGAGGLGHSKDEKLFF,TGCGCCAACCCGGGGGCCGGGGGGCTGGGACACTCAAAGGACGAAAAACTGTTTTTT
TRBJ2-5,medium-sized,TRBV20-1,NA,CSARDLRNQETQYF,TGCAGTGCTAGAGATCTCCGCAATCAAGAGACCCAGTACTTC
TRBJ1-2,NA,TRBV20-1,NA,CSARDVPYGYTF,TGCAGTGCGCGGGACGTGCCTTATGGCTACACCTTC
TRBJ2-7,NA,TRBV18,NA,CASSPPSGREQYF,TGTGCCAGCTCACCACCATCAGGGAGGGAGCAGTACTTC
TRBJ1-2,medium-sized,TRBV9,NA,CASSAPGLSGYTF,TGTGCCAGCAGCGCCCCAGGGTTATCTGGCTACACCTTC
TRBJ2-1,large,TRBV5-8,NA,CASSFETAYNEQFF,TGTGCCAGCAGCTTTGAGACAGCTTACAATGAGCAGTTCTTC
TRBJ2-2,many,TRBV19,TRBD2,CATASGRHGELFF,TGTGCCACCGCTAGCGGGAGACACGGGGAGCTGTTTTTT
TRBJ1-2,many,TRBV19,NA,CASSRTQPYDGYTF,TGTGCCAGTAGCAGAACCCAGCCTTACGATGGCTACACCTTC
TRBJ1-6,many,TRBV3-1,NA,CASSQRGNPYNSPLHF,TGTGCCAGCAGCCAACGAGGGAACCCCTATAATTCACCCCTCCACTTT
TRBJ1-2,many,TRBV18,NA,CASSHTGRLYYGYTF,TGTGCCAGCTCACACACAGGGCGACTCTACTATGGCTACACCTTC
TRBJ1-1,many,TRBV5-6,NA,CARMGGGAFF,TGTGCCAGAATGGGGGGGGGAGCTTTCTTT
TRBJ2-1,few,TRBV6-1,TRBD2,CASTGTSGNREQFF,TGTGCCAGCACCGGGACTAGCGGGAATAGGGAGCAGTTCTTC
TRBJ2-3,medium-sized,TRBV20-1,TRBD2,CSARVSGRLGPGDTQYF,TGCAGTGCTAGAGTTAGCGGGAGGTTGGGGCCGGGAGATACGCAGTATTTT
TRBJ2-7,medium-sized,TRBV5-1,NA,CASRPDSYYEQYF,TGCGCCAGCAGACCGGACAGCTACTACGAGCAGTACTTC
TRBJ2-7,many,TRBV7-2,NA,CASSLGLMIYEQYF,TGTGCCAGCAGCTTAGGCCTTATGATCTACGAGCAGTACTTC
TRBJ2-2,medium-sized,TRBV6-4,TRBD2,CASSEERGYTGELFF,TGTGCCAGCAGTGAAGAGCGGGGGTACACCGGGGAGCTGTTTTTT
TRBJ1-4,medium-sized,TRBV5-1,TRBD1,CASSSQGATATNEKLFF,TGCGCCAGCAGCTCCCAGGGGGCCACCGCAACTAATGAAAAACTGTTTTTT
TRBJ2-5,NA,TRBV5-6,NA,CASSLAGRVIHNEQFF,TGTGCCAGCAGCTTGGCCGGTAGGGTTATACACAATGAGCAGTTCTTT